The next 24 T cell receptor beta chains were all read from a single sample in a study of long-term antiretroviral therapy in people with HIV. The immunoSEQ assay was v3.0, run at survey level. Produced via immunoSEQ multiplex PCR; TCRdb's table is partial and in-frame only. The sample holds 30,000 to 40,000 clones, more than 95% seen once. The sample consisted of unsorted PBMCs, taken 6.9 years after starting antiretroviral therapy. The origin of the receptors is a man aged 25-45 years with HIV.

This sequence joins TRBV6-6 and TRBJ2-5, with TRBD1 matching 7 bases. V shed 6 bases and J 5 bases; nucleotides not matched to a gene: 6. This CDR3 contains 13 residues. Per germline, CDR1 MNHNY and CDR2 SVGAGI (reference sequence). The CDR3 loop reads CASSPGQSETQYF. The CDR3 DNA is TGTGCCAGCAGCCCGGGACAGTCGGAGACCCAGTACTTC.

The rearrangement uses TRBV19 and TRBJ1-5; D possibly corresponds to TRBD1 (6 bases). V was cut by 4 bases and J by 2 bases, with 21 bases left in between. The CDR3 runs to 18 residues. The V gene's germline CDR1 is LNHDA and CDR2 SQIVND (reference sequence). This CDR3 reads CASSKKGVSRVGNQPQHF. CDR3 coding DNA: TGTGCCAGTAGTAAAAAGGGGGTCTCCAGGGTTGGCAATCAGCCCCAGCATTTT. Variable domain in full (rest from reference TRBV19 and TRBJ1-5): DGGITQSPKYLFRKEGQNVTLSCEQNLNHDAMYWYRQDPGQGLRLIYYSQIVNDFQKGDIAEGYSVSREKKESFPLTVTSAQKNPTAFYLCASSKKGVSRVGNQPQHFGDGTRLSIL.

The chain carries TRBV6-6 and TRBJ2-1; a possible D gene is TRBD2 (7 bases). The CDR3 contains 12 residues. V was pared by 8 bases and J by 4 bases, with 9 bases between. Germline V CDR1 and CDR2: MNHNY, SVGAGI (reference sequence). The CDR3 loop is CASRGAYNEQFF. The DNA for the CDR3 is TGTGCCAGCCGGGGGGCGTACAATGAGCAGTTCTTC.

The gene calls are TRBV4-1 and TRBJ2-3, with D possibly matching TRBD1 (6 bases). Trimming took 1 base from V and 3 from J, leaving 17 bases between them. CDR1 is MGHRA and CDR2 is YSYEKL in the germline V gene. This CDR3 comprises 17 residues. The CDR3 loop reads CASSQGARGSWTDTQYF. In DNA form, the CDR3 reads TGCGCCAGCAGCCAAGGGGCGAGGGGGTCGTGGACAGATACGCAGTATTTT.

The chain recombines TRBV5-1 with TRBJ2-3, with unresolved D. This CDR3 is 16 amino acids long. Germline values: CDR1 SGHRS, CDR2 YFSETQ. V dropped 2 bases and J dropped 4 bases, with 17 bases sitting between them. CDR3 in DNA: TGCGCCAGCAGCTTAGTAGGCCAGGCAGGTCCAGATACGCAGTATTTT. It yields the protein CASSLVGQAGPDTQYF.

This clone was seen a single time. The chain uses TRBV27 and TRBJ2-2, with D tentatively TRBD1 (6 bases). CDR1 is MNHEY, CDR2 SMNVEV, per germline (reference sequence). Trimming shortened V by 2 bases and J by 11 bases, and 12 bases separated the two germline ends. CDR3 size: 13 residues. CDR3 sequence reads: CASSLPLTGELFF. The CDR3, as DNA: TGTGCCAGCAGTTTACCCTTGACAGGAGAGCTGTTTTTT.

The genes are TRBV27 and TRBJ1-5; D ambiguous. The CDR3 has 13 amino acids. Trimming cost V 7 bases and J 6 bases, with 13 bases left between them. From germline, CDR1 is MNHEY and CDR2 SMNVEV (reference sequence). CDR3 region: CASNPTWGQPQHF. The CDR3 nucleotides read TGTGCCAGCAACCCCACGTGGGGTCAGCCCCAGCATTTT.

CDR3 nucleotides: TGTGCCAGCAGCCAAGAACGGACAGTCCTATCCAGCACAGATACGCAGTATTTT. As protein: CASSQERTVLSSTDTQYF. V usage is TRBV7-9 and J usage is TRBJ2-3; tentative D call: TRBD1 (6 bases). V was cut by 5 bases and J by 0 bases, with 21 bases left in between. The CDR3 loop spans 18 amino acids. Germline CDR1 SEHNR, CDR2 FQNEAQ (reference sequence).

V usage is TRBV6-5 and J usage is TRBJ2-1; possibly TRBD2 for D (5 bases). Trimming shortened V by 5 bases and J by 1 base, and 9 bases separated the two germline ends. The germline CDR1 and CDR2 sequences are MNHEY and SVGAGI. This CDR3 comprises 14 residues. CDR3 sequence reads: CASSTDWSYNEQFF. The CDR3 DNA reads as TGTGCCAGCAGTACGGACTGGTCCTACAATGAGCAGTTCTTC.

The chain is built from TRBV7-9 and TRBJ1-5; D uncertain. This CDR3 is built from 12 residues. Germline V CDR1 and CDR2: SEHNR, FQNEAQ (reference sequence). V lost 8 bases, J lost 2 bases, and 7 bases lay in between. This CDR3 is CASGKGNQPQHF. The CDR3, as DNA: TGTGCCAGCGGTAAGGGCAATCAGCCCCAGCATTTT.

The V call is TRBV11-3, the J call TRBJ1-1; unclear D gene. The CDR3 consists of 12 residues. V was shortened by 8 bases and J by 0 bases, with 7 bases between the two germline ends. Germline V gene sequence: CDR1 SGHNT, CDR2 YENEEA. CDR3 nucleotide sequence: TGTGCCAGCTCGGGAGTGAACACTGAAGCTTTCTTT. Translating it yields CASSGVNTEAFF.

The V call is TRBV5-1, the J call TRBJ2-2; D is ambiguous. Trimming removed 2 bases at V and 6 bases at J, with 5 bases between. The CDR3 loop spans 12 amino acids. Germline CDR1 and CDR2: SGHRS and YFSETQ. The CDR3 region is CASSFAAGELFF. CDR3 nucleotides: TGCGCCAGCAGCTTTGCCGCCGGGGAGCTGTTTTTT.

The J gene is TRBJ1-1, the V gene TRBV4-3; 7 nucleotides align to TRBD1. CDR1 and CDR2 (germline): LGHNA, YSLEER. CDR3 length equals 12 residues. V lost 1 base to trimming and J lost 11 bases; unmatched junction nucleotides: 4. DNA for the CDR3: TGCGCCAGCAGCCAAGTAGGGGGCGTCGCTTTCTTT. This sequence encodes CASSQVGGVAFF.

The chain carries TRBV5-1 and TRBJ1-2; D not certain. The CDR3 length is 13 residues. Germline lookup yields CDR1 SGHRS and CDR2 YFSETQ. V lost 4 bases and J lost 4, with 11 bases in between. This CDR3 reads CASSRTEAYGYTF. The CDR3 DNA reads TGCGCCAGCAGCCGGACCGAAGCCTATGGCTACACCTTC. The whole variable domain, filled in from reference TRBV5-1 and TRBJ1-2, reads KAGVTQTPRYLIKTRGQQVTLSCSPISGHRSVSWYQQTPGQGLQFLFEYFSETQRNKGNFPGRFSGRQFSNSRSEMNVSTLELGDSALYLCASSRTEAYGYTFGSGTRLTVV.

In this sample, this clone turned up once. The V gene is TRBV11-2, the J gene TRBJ2-2; possible D gene TRBD2, 5 bases. The germline V gene has CDR1 SGHAT and CDR2 FQNNGV. The V gene lost 3 bases and the J gene lost 0 bases, with 11 bases spanning the gap. CDR3 length: 16 amino acids. The CDR3 DNA is TGTGCCAGCAGCTTTACTCTAGCAGCGAACACCGGGGAGCTGTTTTTT. This translates into CASSFTLAANTGELFF.

This chain links TRBV5-6 with TRBJ2-7; TRBD1 or TRBD2 may be the D gene (5 bases each). From germline, CDR1 is SGHDT and CDR2 YYEEEE. The V gene lost 4 bases and the J gene lost 7 bases, with 15 bases spanning the gap. This CDR3 contains 13 residues. CDR3: CASSVVGTGEQYF. The CDR3 region has the DNA TGTGCCAGCAGCGTTGTCGGGACCGGGGAGCAGTACTTC.

This chain connects TRBV5-1 to TRBJ1-2; D ambiguous. This CDR3 comprises 13 residues. Germline V lookup: CDR1 SGHRS, CDR2 YFSETQ. V lost 0 bases and J 8 bases, leaving 11 bases between the germline ends. CDR3 region: CASSLDHRGGYTF. The CDR3 nucleotides are TGCGCCAGCAGCTTGGACCACAGAGGCGGCTACACCTTC.

The CDR3 DNA sequence: TGTGCCAGCAGCGATACAGGGGCGGTCGCTTTCTTT. Protein sequence: CASSDTGAVAFF. The rearrangement joins TRBV9 to TRBJ1-1; TRBD1 matches 7 bases. The germline gives CDR1 SGDLS, CDR2 YYNGEE. The trim removed 3 bases at V and 11 bases at J, leaving 7 bases unmatched. This CDR3 region has 12 residues.

The table lists this clone with a count of one. This CDR3 is CASSYGQVNYNEQFF. CDR3 sequence (DNA): TGTGCCAGCAGTTATGGACAAGTGAACTACAATGAGCAGTTCTTC. The rearrangement joins TRBV6-5 to TRBJ2-1, with D possibly TRBD1 on 5 matching bases. The V end lost 3 bases, the J end lost 3 bases, and 12 bases lay between the germline ends. CDR3 length: 15 residues. Germline CDR1 is MNHEY and CDR2 is SVGAGI.

The genes are TRBV11-2 and TRBJ1-1; D ambiguous. Germline V CDR1 and CDR2: SGHAT, FQNNGV. The CDR3 consists of 15 residues. V was trimmed by 2 bases and J by 1 base, leaving 11 bases between them. The CDR3 spells CASSLSGMANTEAFF. The CDR3 DNA sequence: TGTGCCAGCAGCTTATCCGGTATGGCGAACACTGAAGCTTTCTTT.

J is TRBJ2-7 and V is TRBV6-5; either TRBD1 or TRBD2 may fit D (6 bases each). Germline CDR1 is MNHEY and CDR2 is SVGAGI. The CDR3 runs 14 residues. Deletions cut 2 bases from V and 5 bases from J, with 13 bases between. The CDR3 protein is CASSYGGTRHEQYF. CDR3 coding DNA: TGTGCCAGCAGTTACGGCGGGACAAGGCACGAGCAGTACTTC.

The chain links TRBV19 to TRBJ1-5; no clear D gene. The V gene's germline CDR1 is LNHDA and CDR2 SQIVND (reference sequence). Trimming removed 1 base at V and 7 bases at J, with 14 bases between. This CDR3 is built from 15 residues. In nucleotides, the CDR3 is TGTGCCAGTAGTATAGTTCCCGCAGCTGCCCAGCCCCAGCATTTT. It yields the protein CASSIVPAAAQPQHF. Supplemented by reference TRBV19 and TRBJ1-5, the full variable domain reads DGGITQSPKYLFRKEGQNVTLSCEQNLNHDAMYWYRQDPGQGLRLIYYSQIVNDFQKGDIAEGYSVSREKKESFPLTVTSAQKNPTAFYLCASSIVPAAAQPQHFGDGTRLSIL.

J is TRBJ1-4 and V is TRBV6-1; 7 bases agree with TRBD1. V trimming: 6 bases; J trimming: 8 bases; junction bases outside the gene matches: 6. Germline-derived CDR1 and CDR2 are MNHNS and SASEGT. The length of the CDR3 is 13 residues. The CDR3 is CASSRQGPEKLFF. CDR3 DNA sequence: TGTGCCAGCAGCCGACAGGGACCCGAAAAACTGTTTTTT.

The chain combines TRBV9 with TRBJ1-1, with 8 nucleotides matching TRBD1. This CDR3 is 14 amino acids long. V shed 5 bases and J 5 bases; nucleotides not matched to a gene: 8. Germline CDR1 is SGDLS and CDR2 is YYNGEE. The CDR3 here is CASRPGGRDTEAFF. In nucleotides, the CDR3 is TGTGCCAGCAGACCAGGGGGCCGGGATACTGAAGCTTTCTTT.